This T cell receptor (beta chain) was retrieved from a study of T-cell memory formation after mild COVID-19. Overall study findings and caveats: SARS-CoV-2 specificity was not confirmed for second-wave clones peaking on day 37. Mainly in CM and EM were contracting CD4+ clones; CD8+ were in EMRA. Pre-infection memory already had some responding clones, implying cross-reactive memory joined.

TCRdb analysed the 5' RACE reads with MiXCR anew, one entry per CDR3 protein. The sample consists of some 270,000 distinct CDR3 sequences, approximately 15% of them appearing once. Germline trimming cut 8 bases from V and 4 bases from J; bases unmatched to any gene: 12. This CDR3 contains 14 residues. CDR1 and CDR2 (germline): SQVTM, ANQGSEA. On this clonotype itself: As yet, its antigen is unknown.

The genes are TRBV29-1 and TRBJ1-1; 8 bases are shared with TRBD1. The sequence came from an adult woman who had mild COVID-19 (a few samples of this study predate the infection). Cell type and time point are not known. Source material: PBMCs or a T cell subset sorted from them (not recorded which). CDR3 nucleotides: TGCAGCACTTGGGGACAGGAAGGGAGCACTGAAGCTTTCTTT. This encodes CSTWGQEGSTEAFF.